Following are 11 T cell receptor beta chains from one sample sequenced in a study of T cell responses to AZD1222 COVID-19 vaccine. The method was immunoSEQ multiplex PCR; TCRdb's version includes in-frame clones alone and lacks a portion of them. The sample has roughly 120,000 clones, about 89% seen once. The specimen was peripheral blood, collected on day 0 of AZD1222 vaccination. The origin of the receptors is an adult in good health.

This chain uses TRBV6-1 with TRBJ2-7; the match to TRBD2 covers 7 bases. The CDR3 loop spans 14 amino acids. J was trimmed by 5 bases and V by 1 base; bases with no gene match: 5. From germline, CDR1 is MNHNS and CDR2 SASEGT. The CDR3 coding sequence is TGTGCCAGCAGTGAAGGGCTAGCGGCCAACGAGCAGTACTTC. Protein sequence: CASSEGLAANEQYF.

The chain uses TRBV7-9 and TRBJ1-2; 7 nucleotides agree with TRBD1. CDR1 is SEHNR, CDR2 FQNEAQ, per germline (reference sequence). Unmatched junction bases numbered 11, after V lost 1 base and J lost 3 bases. There are 17 residues in the CDR3. In DNA form, the CDR3 reads TGTGCCAGCAGCTTAGATGTACCGGGCAGGGGGGACTATGGCTACACCTTC. Protein sequence: CASSLDVPGRGDYGYTF. The full variable domain, rest sourced from reference TRBV7-9 and TRBJ1-2, is DTGVSQNPRHKITKRGQNVTFRCDPISEHNRLYWYRQTLGQGPEFLTYFQNEAQLEKSRLLSDRFSAERPKGSFSTLEIQRTEQGDSAMYLCASSLDVPGRGDYGYTFGSGTRLTVV.

V gene TRBV19 combines with J gene TRBJ1-5; perhaps TRBD1 as D (6 bases). V lost 7 bases and J lost 4, with 17 bases in between. The CDR3 extends over 15 amino acids. Germline assignment: CDR1 LNHDA and CDR2 SQIVND (reference sequence). As DNA, the CDR3 is TGTGCCAGTAATAAGCCGGGACACCCTAATCAGCCCCAGCATTTT. Its translation: CASNKPGHPNQPQHF.

There are a few counts of this clone. The genes are TRBV7-9 and TRBJ2-3, with D perhaps matching TRBD1 (6 bases). CDR3 length equals 16 residues. Trimming left V 3 bases short and J 5 bases short, with 18 bases between. Germline CDR1 and CDR2: SEHNR and FQNEAQ (reference sequence). The CDR3 sequence is CASSFSAGARVDTQYF. CDR3 nucleotide sequence: TGTGCCAGCAGCTTTTCTGCAGGGGCCCGCGTAGATACGCAGTATTTT.

V is TRBV19 and J is TRBJ1-1; 8 positions agree with TRBD1. The V gene's germline CDR1 is LNHDA and CDR2 SQIVND (reference sequence). The CDR3 is 19 amino acids. Trimming took 5 bases from V and 1 from J; bases not matched to a gene: 18. The CDR3 DNA reads as TGTGCCAGTAGTCCAATAAGGACAGGGAGAAGAGGTTGGAACACTGAAGCTTTCTTT. Protein product: CASSPIRTGRRGWNTEAFF.

The rearrangement uses TRBV10-3 and TRBJ1-2; no clear D. The CDR3 has 12 residues. V lost 0 bases and J 6 bases, leaving 5 bases between the germline ends. In germline, CDR1 is ENHRY, CDR2 SYGVKD. The CDR3 nucleotides are TGTGCCATCAGTGAGTCCCAGCATGGCTACACCTTC. Residues: CAISESQHGYTF.

This chain connects TRBV18 to TRBJ1-5; no firm D call. Germline V gives CDR1 KGHSH, CDR2 LQKENI. Trimming shortened V by 6 bases and J by 2 bases, and 11 bases separated the two germline ends. This CDR3 is 14 amino acids long. CDR3 bases: TGTGCCAGCTCCTCCGGGGTCGGCAATCAGCCCCAGCATTTT. Encoded protein: CASSSGVGNQPQHF.

The rearrangement joins TRBV20-1 to TRBJ2-7; the D is unclear. Trimming removed 3 bases at V and 5 bases at J, with 17 bases between. The CDR3 is 14 amino acids. Per germline, CDR1 DFQATT and CDR2 SNEGSKA (reference sequence). Written as DNA, the CDR3 is TGCAGTGCTAGTCGAGCAAATCTCATAGACGAGCAGTACTTC. Its protein product is CSASRANLIDEQYF.

J is TRBJ2-2 and V is TRBV13; D is possibly TRBD1 (5 bases). CDR1 PRHDT and CDR2 FYEKMQ come from the germline V gene (reference sequence). The CDR3 is 14 amino acids. V lost 5 bases and J lost 5, with 12 bases in between. CDR3 region: CASSQGLSTGELFF. The DNA for the CDR3 is TGTGCCAGCAGCCAGGGCCTCAGTACCGGGGAGCTGTTTTTT.

This clone appeared once. This chain connects TRBV12-5 to TRBJ2-3, with TRBD2 matching over 9 bases. The CDR3 sequence is 20 residues long. Germline-derived CDR1 and CDR2 are LGHNT and FRNRAP. Losses at the gene ends were 2 bases for V and 2 bases for J; bases not matched to a gene: 17. The CDR3 region is CASGLTLKSHSGSPTDTQYF. CDR3 DNA: TGTGCTAGTGGTTTGACTCTCAAATCCCATAGCGGGAGTCCCACAGATACGCAGTATTTT.

This chain connects TRBV28 to TRBJ1-2, with D possibly TRBD1 on 5 matching bases. The V gene lost 5 bases and the J gene lost 4 bases, with 17 bases spanning the gap. Germline V gene data show CDR1 as MDHEN and CDR2 as SYDVKM. There are 15 residues in the CDR3. CDR3 loop: CASSPTWGYGYGYTF. The DNA of the CDR3 is TGTGCCAGCAGTCCCACCTGGGGCTATGGCTATGGCTACACCTTC.